Following are 15 T cell receptor beta chains from one sample sequenced in a study of blood T cell repertoires in COVID-19. Clones were sequenced by immunoSEQ multiplex PCR, and TCRdb holds only the in-frame ones, with some missing. This sample carries more than 250,000 clones, roughly 80% of them seen once, and the ten largest clones take approximately 5%. The sequencing sample was made of PBMCs or T cells enriched from blood (not recorded which). These receptor sequences come from a man in his forties who had been exposed to COVID-19.

V gene TRBV20-1 combines with J gene TRBJ2-7; D perhaps matches TRBD1 (5 bases). The V gene lost 4 bases and the J gene lost 6 bases, with 10 bases spanning the gap. This CDR3 has 11 residues. Germline V gene lookup returns CDR1 DFQATT and CDR2 SNEGSKA (reference sequence). This chain's CDR3 is CSAKGFGEQYF. In DNA, the CDR3 is TGCAGTGCTAAGGGGTTCGGCGAGCAGTACTTC.

J is TRBJ1-2 and V is TRBV7-2; D gene ambiguous. The CDR3 totals 16 residues. V shed 0 bases and J shed 1 base, with 12 bases lying between them. Germline assignment: CDR1 SGHTA and CDR2 FQGNSA. The CDR3 DNA reads as TGTGCCAGCAGCTTAGCGAACCCCCGGTTTAACTATGGCTACACCTTC. It yields the protein CASSLANPRFNYGYTF.

This chain connects TRBV9 to TRBJ2-2; 9 bases are a match to TRBD2. This CDR3 region has 16 residues. The germline CDR1 and CDR2 sequences are SGDLS and YYNGEE. After removal of 2 bases from V and 4 bases from J, the junction contained 6 bases not matched to a gene. The CDR3 reads CASSVIAGVVTGELFF. The CDR3 DNA is TGTGCCAGCAGCGTGATAGCGGGAGTAGTCACCGGGGAGCTGTTTTTT.

The chain has TRBV11-3 and TRBJ1-3; no clear D gene. Germline values: CDR1 SGHNT, CDR2 YENEEA. The ends were cut back, 7 bases at V and 6 bases at J, with 16 bases in the middle. CDR3 length: 14 residues. CDR3 loop: CASTGDGELNTIYF. In DNA, the CDR3 is TGTGCCAGCACCGGGGATGGGGAATTAAACACCATATATTTT.

This chain links TRBV10-3 with TRBJ2-7; 7 nucleotides agree with TRBD2. V dropped 3 bases and J dropped 3; count of bases not matched to a gene: 5. Germline CDR1 is ENHRY and CDR2 is SYGVKD. The CDR3 spans 14 residues. The CDR3 DNA reads TGTGCCATCAGTGAAATGGGCGGGGGCTACGAGCAGTACTTC. Its translation: CAISEMGGGYEQYF.

V and J are TRBV11-3 and TRBJ1-1; D is uncertain. V lost 10 bases and J lost 3, with 18 bases in between. The CDR3 loop spans 14 amino acids. CDR1 is SGHNT and CDR2 is YENEEA in the germline V gene. The CDR3 DNA reads TGTGCCACCAAATTCGGGGAAGTGGACACTGAAGCTTTCTTT. Amino acids: CATKFGEVDTEAFF.

This clone was picked up a small number of times. The chain couples TRBV6-1 to TRBJ1-1; D might be TRBD1 (5 bases). The CDR3 consists of 16 residues. V shed 2 bases and J shed 0 bases, with 13 bases lying between them. From germline, CDR1 is MNHNS and CDR2 SASEGT. CDR3 DNA: TGTGCCAGCAGTGAATCTTGGAGGGGACTGAACACTGAAGCTTTCTTT. It encodes CASSESWRGLNTEAFF.

The chain joins TRBV3-1 (or the pseudogene TRBV3-2) to TRBJ2-2, with D unclear. The length of the CDR3 is 12 residues. V was clipped by 2 bases and J by 7 bases, with 5 bases between them. The germline V gene encodes CDR1 LGHDT and CDR2 YNNKEL (reference sequence). DNA of the CDR3: TGTGCCAGCAGCCAATTTAACGGGGAGCTGTTTTTT. Translated, it gives CASSQFNGELFF.

This clone was seen once. The sample has other DNA sequences that encode this CDR3 too. V is TRBV5-4 and J is TRBJ2-2, with 10 bases aligning to TRBD1. This CDR3 region has 13 residues. The trim removed 4 bases at V and 8 bases at J, leaving 2 bases unmatched. CDR1 and CDR2 from the germline V gene are SGHNT and YYREEE (reference sequence). CDR3 sequence: CASSRQGAGELFF. For the CDR3, the DNA is TGTGCCAGCAGCCGACAGGGGGCTGGGGAGCTGTTTTTT. Combining the CDR3 with reference TRBV5-4 and TRBJ2-2 gives the whole variable domain ETGVTQSPTHLIKTRGQQVTLRCSSQSGHNTVSWYQQALGQGPQFIFQYYREEENGRGNFPPRFSGLQFPNYSSELNVNALELDDSALYLCASSRQGAGELFFGEGSRLTVL.

The chain couples TRBV7-9 to TRBJ2-7; 9 nucleotides agree with TRBD1. The CDR3 is 16 residues long. Germline V gene data show CDR1 as SEHNR and CDR2 as FQNEAQ (reference sequence). Trimming at V came to 4 bases and at J to 0 bases, leaving 7 bases not matched to a gene. The DNA of the CDR3 is TGTGCCAGCAGCTCGGGGACAGGGTTCTCCTCCTACGAGCAGTACTTC. Amino acids: CASSSGTGFSSYEQYF.

The chain is built from TRBV6-5 and TRBJ1-1, with 10 nucleotides matching TRBD1. This CDR3 region has 15 residues. The germline CDR1 and CDR2 sequences are MNHEY and SVGAGI. V shed 7 bases, J shed 2 bases, and the junction held 7 bases outside the gene matches. CDR3 sequence reads: CASTTRDRGNTEAFF. CDR3 bases: TGTGCCAGCACGACCAGGGACAGGGGTAACACTGAAGCTTTCTTT.

The V gene is TRBV7-9, the J gene TRBJ2-1; 8 bases agree with TRBD2. CDR1 is SEHNR, CDR2 FQNEAQ, per germline (reference sequence). The trim removed 4 bases at V and 8 bases at J, leaving 10 bases unmatched. This CDR3 comprises 15 residues. The CDR3 coding sequence is TGTGCCAGCAGCTCGACTAGCGAGGAAGTAGATGAGCAGTTCTTC. Its translation: CASSSTSEEVDEQFF.

This clone occurred many times. This chain's CDR3 is CASSQYLSRGGRDEQYF. CDR3 nucleotide sequence: TGCGCCAGCAGCCAATACCTATCGCGGGGGGGCAGGGACGAGCAGTACTTC. This chain connects TRBV4-1 to TRBJ2-7; 9 bases are shared with TRBD2. V shed 2 bases and J 5 bases; nucleotides not matched to a gene: 13. The CDR3 runs to 17 residues. Germline CDR1 and CDR2: MGHRA and YSYEKL.

The chain combines TRBV12-3 or TRBV12-4 with TRBJ1-2, with D possibly matching TRBD1 (5 bases). CDR3 length equals 12 residues. V was trimmed by 6 bases and J by 4 bases, leaving 9 bases between them. The DNA of the CDR3 is TGTGCCAGCAGGGGAGGGACCTATGGCTACACCTTC. This gives the protein CASRGGTYGYTF.

The chain uses TRBV5-4 and TRBJ2-4; no definite D call. The CDR3 length is 17 residues. Between the trimmed V and J ends, which lost 0 bases and 1 base, there was a span of 14 bases. Germline V gives CDR1 SGHNT, CDR2 YYREEE (reference sequence). CDR3 bases: TGTGCCAGCAGCTTGGCCTCCGCGTTCACGGCCAAAAACATTCAGTACTTC. Translated, it gives CASSLASAFTAKNIQYF.